This is a list of T cell receptor beta chains from one sample in a study of cytomegalovirus exposure and HLA in healthy donors. Here immunoSEQ multiplex PCR was the method, and the copy in TCRdb shows in-frame clones only, minus some. This sample has under 250,000 clones; approximately 85% occur once, and the top ten carry about 2.5%. Sequences were obtained from PBMCs. Receptors originate from a woman aged 50 to 65 in good health and CMV-seronegative. CDR3s include the opening cysteine and the closing phenylalanine or tryptophan. Fields, in order: D gene, V gene, clone size, J gene, CDR3 DNA, CDR3 protein. The D gene is left open where the match is weak. Not all rows give a size; the values are once, few, many and, for expanded clones, a class.

TRBD1,TRBV7-8,NA,TRBJ2-7,TGTGCCAGCAGCTTAAGTACCGGGACAGGGTCCTACGAGCAGTACTTC,CASSLSTGTGSYEQYF
NA,TRBV2,NA,TRBJ2-3,TGTGCCAGCAGTGAACCCCGGGGTGCAGATACGCAGTATTTT,CASSEPRGADTQYF
NA,TRBV19,NA,TRBJ1-5,TGTGCCAGTAGAACACCCGGCGGACAGCCCCAGCATTTT,CASRTPGGQPQHF
TRBD2,TRBV5-6,NA,TRBJ2-7,TGTGCCAGCAGCTTAAGCGGGAGGCCCTCCTACGAGCAGTACTTC,CASSLSGRPSYEQYF
TRBD1,TRBV28,NA,TRBJ1-4,TGTGCCTCTCAGGACAGGGGACCCGAAAAACTGTTTTTT,CASQDRGPEKLFF
NA,TRBV29-1,NA,TRBJ2-6,TGCAGCGCCGCTAGGACAGCCGCCTCTGGGGCCAACGTCCTGACTTTC,CSAARTAASGANVLTF
NA,TRBV6-1,NA,TRBJ1-1,TGTGCCAGCAGTAATCAGGGAACTGAAGCTTTCTTT,CASSNQGTEAFF
TRBD2,TRBV7-6,NA,TRBJ2-7,TGTGCCAGCAGTCTAACTAGCGGGAGCTACGAGCAGTACTTC,CASSLTSGSYEQYF
TRBD2,TRBV7-2,NA,TRBJ2-2,TGTGCCAGCAGCTTATCCCTATCTAGCGGATACACCGGGGAGCTGTTTTTT,CASSLSLSSGYTGELFF
TRBD1,TRBV18,NA,TRBJ2-5,TGTGCCAGCTCACCACCCGGGACAGCCCAAGAGACCCAGTACTTC,CASSPPGTAQETQYF
NA,TRBV6-1,NA,TRBJ2-7,TGTGCCAGCAGTGAAGAGGGGGATACCTACGAGCAGTACTTC,CASSEEGDTYEQYF
NA,TRBV5-1,NA,TRBJ1-1,TGCGCCAGCAGCCTGTGGGCAGGGGTAAATCGGGCTGAAGCTTTCTTT,CASSLWAGVNRAEAFF
NA,TRBV7-2,few,TRBJ1-3,TGTGCCAGCAGCTCCCAGGCCGGAAACACCATATATTTT,CASSSQAGNTIYF
NA,TRBV14,few,TRBJ2-5,TGTGCCAGCAGCCAAGGTTTGCAGGGAGGAGAGACCCAGTACTTC,CASSQGLQGGETQYF
NA,TRBV4-2,NA,TRBJ1-6,TGTGCCAGCAGCCAAGGAGGCCTCCACTCCTATAATTCACCCCTCCACTTT,CASSQGGLHSYNSPLHF
NA,TRBV10-1,NA,TRBJ2-7,TGCGCCAGCAAAACTACAGGGAAAAGCTACGAGCAGTACTTC,CASKTTGKSYEQYF
TRBD1,TRBV6-6,NA,TRBJ2-5,TGTGCCAAAACCGGGACAGGGGGCCAAGAGACCCAGTACTTC,CAKTGTGGQETQYF
NA,TRBV7-2,once,TRBJ2-2,TGTGCCAGCAGCTTAGCTAGCACGAACACCGGGGAGCTGTTTTTT,CASSLASTNTGELFF
TRBD1,TRBV5-1,NA,TRBJ2-2,TGCGCCAGCAGCTTACCGGGACAGGGCGTAACCGGGGAGCTGTTTTTT,CASSLPGQGVTGELFF
NA,TRBV5-6,NA,TRBJ2-7,TGTGCCAGCAGCTGGAAGACACGAACCTACGAGCAGTACTTC,CASSWKTRTYEQYF
NA,TRBV7-9,NA,TRBJ2-7,TGTTCCAGCAGCTCGGTAGAGTCTCACTCCTACGAGCAGTACTTC,CSSSSVESHSYEQYF
TRBD2,TRBV27,NA,TRBJ2-1,TGTGCCAGCAGTTCGATACTAGCGGGAGCGGGATACAATGAGCAGTTCTTC,CASSSILAGAGYNEQFF